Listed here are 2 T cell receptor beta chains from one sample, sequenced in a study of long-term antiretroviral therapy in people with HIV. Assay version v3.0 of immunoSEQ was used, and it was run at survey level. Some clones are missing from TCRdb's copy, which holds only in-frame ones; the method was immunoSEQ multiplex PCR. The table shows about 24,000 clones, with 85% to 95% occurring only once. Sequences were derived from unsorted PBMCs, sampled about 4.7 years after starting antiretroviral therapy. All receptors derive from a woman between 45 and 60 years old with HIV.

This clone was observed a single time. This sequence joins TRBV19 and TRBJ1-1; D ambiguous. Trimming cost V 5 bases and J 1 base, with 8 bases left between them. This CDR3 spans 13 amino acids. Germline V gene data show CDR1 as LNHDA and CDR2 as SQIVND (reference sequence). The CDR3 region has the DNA TGTGCCAGTAGTCCCCGGGGGAACACTGAAGCTTTCTTT. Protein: CASSPRGNTEAFF.

CDR3 loop: CASSLAGASYNEQFF. The CDR3 DNA reads as TGCGCCAGCAGCTTGGCAGGCGCCTCTTACAATGAGCAGTTCTTC. The chain joins TRBV5-1 to TRBJ2-1; no reliable D call. Trimming removed 0 bases from V and 4 bases from J, with 11 bases in between. The CDR3 contains 15 residues. Looked up from germline, CDR1 is SGHRS and CDR2 is YFSETQ.